This T cell receptor beta chain was captured in a study of radiation and T cells in renal cell carcinoma. Study results and caveats: Compared with controls, irradiated tumors showed greater TCR clonality. Irradiated tumors held more dominant CDR3 motifs than control tumors. From baseline, blood top tumor clonotypes peaked at 2 weeks post-radiation.

TCRdb's copy holds only in-frame clones and misses some; the assay was immunoSEQ multiplex PCR. Of around 13,000 clones in the sample, about 33% were seen once. Described treatment: 15 Gy SBRT to primary tumor, nephrectomy 4 weeks later. The tumor was a clear cell renal cell carcinoma. The trim removed 4 bases at V and 4 bases at J, leaving 1 base unmatched. Germline V gene lookup returns CDR1 MNHEY and CDR2 SMNVEV (reference sequence). The length of the CDR3 is 14 residues. Comments on this clone: The antigen remains undetermined.

Material: tumor tissue, obtained from a patient whose treatment included radiotherapy and nephrectomy. The chain uses TRBV27 and TRBJ1-2; 12 nucleotides align to TRBD1. This TCR was recovered from a man between 60 and 70 years old with renal cell carcinoma. DNA of the CDR3: TGTGCCAGCAGTTCGGGACAGGGGGCCTATGGCTACACCTTC. It encodes CASSSGQGAYGYTF.